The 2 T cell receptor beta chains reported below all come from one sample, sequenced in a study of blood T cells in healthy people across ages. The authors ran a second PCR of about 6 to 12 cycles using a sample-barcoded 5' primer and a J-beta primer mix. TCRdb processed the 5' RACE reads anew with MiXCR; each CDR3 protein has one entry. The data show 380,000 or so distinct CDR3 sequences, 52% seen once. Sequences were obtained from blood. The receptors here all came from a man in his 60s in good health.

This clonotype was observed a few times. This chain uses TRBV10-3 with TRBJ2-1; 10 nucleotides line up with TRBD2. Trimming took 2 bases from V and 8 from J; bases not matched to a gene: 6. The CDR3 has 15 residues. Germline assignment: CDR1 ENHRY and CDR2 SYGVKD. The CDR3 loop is CAISETSGIGYEQFF. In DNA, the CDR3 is TGTGCCATCAGTGAGACTAGCGGGATCGGCTATGAGCAGTTCTTC.

The CDR3 nucleotides are TGTGCCATCAGAGGACAGGCGAACACTGAAGCTTTCTTT. It is translated as CAIRGQANTEAFF. The chain links TRBV10-3 to TRBJ1-1; 7 bases fit TRBD1. Germline assignment: CDR1 ENHRY and CDR2 SYGVKD. The CDR3 loop spans 13 amino acids. The V and J ends lost 6 bases and 1 base, in that order; junction bases with no gene match: 2.